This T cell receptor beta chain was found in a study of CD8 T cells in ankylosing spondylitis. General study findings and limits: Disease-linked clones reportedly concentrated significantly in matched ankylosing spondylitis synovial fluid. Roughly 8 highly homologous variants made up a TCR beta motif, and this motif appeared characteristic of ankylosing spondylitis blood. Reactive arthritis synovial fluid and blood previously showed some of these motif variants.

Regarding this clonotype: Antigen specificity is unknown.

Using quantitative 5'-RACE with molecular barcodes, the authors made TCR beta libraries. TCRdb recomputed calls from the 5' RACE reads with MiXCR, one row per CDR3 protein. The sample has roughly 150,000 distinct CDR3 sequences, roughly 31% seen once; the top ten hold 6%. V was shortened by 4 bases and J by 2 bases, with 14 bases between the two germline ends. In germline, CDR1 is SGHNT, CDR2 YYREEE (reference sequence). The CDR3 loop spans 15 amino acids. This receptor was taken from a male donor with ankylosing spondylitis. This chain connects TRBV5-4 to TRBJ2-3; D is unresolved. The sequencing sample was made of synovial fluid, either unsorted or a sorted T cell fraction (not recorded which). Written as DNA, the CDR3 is TGTGCCAGCAGCCCTGGCGGAACCCCCACAGATACGCAGTATTTT. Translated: CASSPGGTPTDTQYF.